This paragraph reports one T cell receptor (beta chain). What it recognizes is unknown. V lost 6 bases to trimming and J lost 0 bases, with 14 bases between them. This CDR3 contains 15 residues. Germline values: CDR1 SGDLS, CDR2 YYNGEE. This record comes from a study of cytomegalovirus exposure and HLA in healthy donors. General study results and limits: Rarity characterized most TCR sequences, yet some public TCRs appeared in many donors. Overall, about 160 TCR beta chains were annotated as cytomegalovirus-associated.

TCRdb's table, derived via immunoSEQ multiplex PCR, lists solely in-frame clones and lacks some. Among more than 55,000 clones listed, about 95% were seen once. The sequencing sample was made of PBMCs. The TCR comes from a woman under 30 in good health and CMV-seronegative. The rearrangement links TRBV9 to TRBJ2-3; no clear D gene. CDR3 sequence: CASNLSRTSTDTQYF. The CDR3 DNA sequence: TGTGCCAGCAACTTGTCTAGAACTAGCACAGATACGCAGTATTTT. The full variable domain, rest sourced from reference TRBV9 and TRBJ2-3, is DSGVTQTPKHLITATGQRVTLRCSPRSGDLSVYWYQQSLDQGLQFLIQYYNGEERAKGNILERFSAQQFPDLHSELNLSSLELGDSALYFCASNLSRTSTDTQYFGPGTRLTVL.